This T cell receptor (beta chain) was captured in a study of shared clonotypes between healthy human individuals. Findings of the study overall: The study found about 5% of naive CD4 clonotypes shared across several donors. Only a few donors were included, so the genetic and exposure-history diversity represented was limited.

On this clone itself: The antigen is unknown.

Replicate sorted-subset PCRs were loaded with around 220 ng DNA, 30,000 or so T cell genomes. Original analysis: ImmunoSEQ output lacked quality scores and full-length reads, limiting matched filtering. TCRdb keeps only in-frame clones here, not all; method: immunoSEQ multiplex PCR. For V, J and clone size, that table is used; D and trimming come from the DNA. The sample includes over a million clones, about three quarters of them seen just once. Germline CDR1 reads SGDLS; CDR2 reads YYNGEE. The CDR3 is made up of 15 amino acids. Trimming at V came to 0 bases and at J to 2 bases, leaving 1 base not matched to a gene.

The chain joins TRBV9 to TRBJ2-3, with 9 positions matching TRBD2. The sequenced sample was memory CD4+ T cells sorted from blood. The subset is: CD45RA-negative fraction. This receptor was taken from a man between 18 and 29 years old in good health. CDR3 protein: CASSVGGRVTDTQYF. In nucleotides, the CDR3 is TGTGCCAGCAGCGTAGGCGGGAGGGTCACAGATACGCAGTATTTT.